Below are 22 T cell receptor beta chains sequenced from a single sample in a study of brain T cells in children with intractable seizures. The sequenced cases were selected for having the highest brain T cell transcript signatures. Sequenced by immunoSEQ multiplex PCR; TCRdb stores in-frame clones only, minus some. The table shows some 4,000 clones, with around 70% occurring only once. The source was resected brain tissue, collected at surgery. The receptors shown here come from a girl aged 2-10 years with Rasmussen encephalitis and intractable seizures.

The chain recombines TRBV27 with TRBJ2-3; possible D gene TRBD2, 5 bases. The CDR3 consists of 15 residues. Germline CDR1 MNHEY, CDR2 SMNVEV (reference sequence). V lost 6 bases and J lost 0, with 13 bases in between. This chain's CDR3 is CASRSSPLSTDTQYF. In DNA, the CDR3 is TGTGCCAGCAGGTCTAGCCCACTGAGCACAGATACGCAGTATTTT.

This clone was observed once. J is TRBJ1-2 and V is TRBV13, with 9 bases that match TRBD1. This CDR3 spans 15 amino acids. Germline CDR1 and CDR2: PRHDT and FYEKMQ (reference sequence). V lost 4 bases, J lost 7 bases, and 10 bases stayed unmatched. The CDR3: CASSSGTGLGGGYTF. The CDR3 DNA reads as TGTGCCAGCAGCTCCGGGACAGGGCTAGGGGGTGGCTACACCTTC. Variable domain in full (rest from reference TRBV13 and TRBJ1-2): AAGVIQSPRHLIKEKRETATLKCYPIPRHDTVYWYQQGPGQDPQFLISFYEKMQSDKGSIPDRFSAQQFSDYHSELNMSSLELGDSALYFCASSSGTGLGGGYTFGSGTRLTVV.

The chain recombines TRBV4-1 with TRBJ2-7; D is possibly TRBD2 (5 bases). Trimming left V 0 bases short and J 3 bases short, with 12 bases between. The CDR3 has 15 amino acids. Germline V gives CDR1 MGHRA, CDR2 YSYEKL. The CDR3: CASSQEEAMDYEQYF. The CDR3 DNA is TGCGCCAGCAGCCAAGAGGAGGCCATGGACTACGAGCAGTACTTC.

This clone has only one observation. The V gene is TRBV2, the J gene TRBJ2-5; D might be TRBD2 (5 bases). Per germline, CDR1 SNHLY and CDR2 FYNNEI. This CDR3 comprises 15 residues. V was shortened by 6 bases and J by 5 bases, with 19 bases between the two germline ends. For the CDR3, the DNA is TGTGCCAGCAGATTGGCTCGGGGAATAAATGAGACCCAGTACTTC. Translation: CASRLARGINETQYF.

This clone has just a few counts. The V gene is TRBV28, the J gene TRBJ2-7, with 10 bases that match TRBD1. Unmatched junction bases numbered 2, after V lost 6 bases and J lost 3 bases. The germline gives CDR1 MDHEN, CDR2 SYDVKM. CDR3 length equals 13 residues. CDR3 sequence: CASRRTGGYEQYF. CDR3 coding DNA: TGTGCCAGCAGGCGGACAGGGGGCTACGAGCAGTACTTC.

The chain joins TRBV6-5 to TRBJ2-7, with D possibly matching TRBD1 (6 bases). Germline CDR1 and CDR2: MNHEY and SVGAGI. Trimming stripped 8 bases from V and 3 bases from J, with 14 bases between. The CDR3 extends over 13 amino acids. CDR3: CASQGSWGYEQYF. The CDR3 nucleotides read TGTGCCAGCCAGGGGTCTTGGGGCTACGAGCAGTACTTC.

The V call is TRBV7-2, the J call TRBJ1-3; TRBD1 agrees at 7 bases. The CDR3 runs 16 residues. Germline lookup yields CDR1 SGHTA and CDR2 FQGNSA. J was trimmed by 1 base and V by 1 base; bases with no gene match: 4. The CDR3 region has the DNA TGTGCCAGCAGCTTAGTTGGGACAGCGTCTGGAAACACCATATATTTT. Residues: CASSLVGTASGNTIYF.

The rearrangement uses TRBV18 and TRBJ1-2; D is uncertain. This CDR3 is 12 amino acids long. V dropped 3 bases and J dropped 8 bases, with 10 bases sitting between them. Germline CDR1 is KGHSH and CDR2 is LQKENI. The DNA of the CDR3 is TGTGCCAGCTCACCCCTACCCGGGGGCTACACCTTC. The encoded protein is CASSPLPGGYTF.

The V gene is TRBV12-3 or TRBV12-4, the J gene TRBJ2-2; D call uncertain. The V gene lost 3 bases and the J gene lost 4 bases, with 3 bases spanning the gap. The CDR3 consists of 12 residues. In DNA form, the CDR3 reads TGTGCCAGCAGTTTGGCCACCGGGGAGCTGTTTTTT. This gives the protein CASSLATGELFF.

V usage is TRBV6-1 and J usage is TRBJ2-1; 11 bases are shared with TRBD2. The germline V gene has CDR1 MNHNS and CDR2 SASEGT. Unmatched junction bases numbered 8, after V lost 4 bases and J lost 3 bases. The CDR3 runs 17 residues. The CDR3 nucleotides read TGTGCCAGCAGTGCCTTGCTAGCGGGAGGTGGCTACAATGAGCAGTTCTTC. This translates into CASSALLAGGGYNEQFF.

The V call is TRBV14, the J call TRBJ2-5; D possibly corresponds to TRBD2 (6 bases). Trimming stripped 1 base from V and 2 bases from J, with 17 bases between. Germline CDR1 and CDR2: SGHDN and FVKESK. The CDR3 sequence is 17 residues long. DNA of the CDR3: TGTGCCAGCAGCCAAGGAACGGGGGTCGTAGGACAAGAGACCCAGTACTTC. Amino acids: CASSQGTGVVGQETQYF.

The V call is TRBV7-9, the J call TRBJ1-4, with 10 positions matching TRBD1. The CDR3 spans 15 residues. Germline CDR1 reads SEHNR; CDR2 reads FQNEAQ (reference sequence). J was trimmed by 3 bases and V by 4 bases; bases with no gene match: 2. CDR3 in amino acids: CASSWTGGANEKLFF. The CDR3 region has the DNA TGTGCCAGCAGCTGGACAGGGGGGGCTAATGAAAAACTGTTTTTT. Supplemented by reference TRBV7-9 and TRBJ1-4, the full variable domain reads DTGVSQNPRHKITKRGQNVTFRCDPISEHNRLYWYRQTLGQGPEFLTYFQNEAQLEKSRLLSDRFSAERPKGSFSTLEIQRTEQGDSAMYLCASSWTGGANEKLFFGSGTQLSVL.

The chain recombines TRBV19 with TRBJ1-2, with D perhaps TRBD1 (6 bases). Germline V CDR1 and CDR2: LNHDA, SQIVND (reference sequence). The CDR3 covers 14 residues. V dropped 2 bases and J dropped 4 bases, with 11 bases sitting between them. The DNA for the CDR3 is TGTGCCAGTAGTATACAGGGGCGATCCTATGGCTACACCTTC. Its protein product is CASSIQGRSYGYTF.

The genes are TRBV5-6 and TRBJ2-3, with D perhaps TRBD2 (6 bases). The CDR3 runs to 16 residues. Trimming removed 2 bases from V and 5 bases from J, with 18 bases in between. The V gene's germline CDR1 is SGHDT and CDR2 YYEEEE. The DNA of the CDR3 is TGTGCCAGCAGCTTTCGACTTTTCCAGGGAGGAGATACGCAGTATTTT. Translation: CASSFRLFQGGDTQYF.

The CDR3, as DNA: TGCGCCAGCAGCCCCGACAGGCATGAAAAACTGTTTTTT. Residues: CASSPDRHEKLFF. V and J are TRBV5-1 and TRBJ1-4; tentatively, D is TRBD1 (6 bases). V lost 4 bases and J lost 6, with 10 bases in between. The CDR3 covers 13 residues. Germline V CDR1 and CDR2: SGHRS, YFSETQ.

This chain connects TRBV27 to TRBJ2-1; possible D gene TRBD1, 6 bases. The CDR3 is 17 residues long. With 5 bases removed from V and 1 base from J, the gap between germline ends came to 18 bases. Germline V gene lookup returns CDR1 MNHEY and CDR2 SMNVEV (reference sequence). CDR3 nucleotide sequence: TGTGCCAGCAGTCCACACCCAGGGGTGGGGTCCTACAATGAGCAGTTCTTC. It specifies CASSPHPGVGSYNEQFF.

This sequence joins TRBV2 and TRBJ2-7, with D tentatively TRBD2 (5 bases). The CDR3 is made up of 15 amino acids. Between the trimmed V and J ends, which lost 0 bases and 6 bases, there was a span of 15 bases. The germline gives CDR1 SNHLY, CDR2 FYNNEI. CDR3 protein: CASSEAGGLPGEQYF. The CDR3 DNA is TGTGCCAGCAGTGAAGCGGGTGGACTGCCGGGCGAGCAGTACTTC. Filled out from reference TRBV2 and TRBJ2-7, the complete variable domain reads EPEVTQTPSHQVTQMGQEVILRCVPISNHLYFYWYRQILGQKVEFLVSFYNNEISEKSEIFDDQFSVERPDGSNFTLKIRSTKLEDSAMYFCASSEAGGLPGEQYFGPGTRLTVT.

The chain employs TRBV30 and TRBJ1-2; D is undetermined. This CDR3 has 13 amino acids. Germline assignment: CDR1 GTSNPN and CDR2 SVGIG (reference sequence). V lost 2 bases and J 8 bases, leaving 15 bases between the germline ends. The CDR3 sequence is CAWSPYRSRGYTF. The DNA for the CDR3 is TGTGCCTGGAGTCCTTATCGCAGTCGAGGCTACACCTTC. Looking up the rest from reference TRBV30 and TRBJ1-2 gives the full variable domain: SQTIHQWPATLVQPVGSPLSLECTVEGTSNPNLYWYRQAAGRGLQLLFYSVGIGQISSEVPQNLSASRPQDRQFILSSKKLLLSDSGFYLCAWSPYRSRGYTFGSGTRLTVV.

The gene calls are TRBV7-2 and TRBJ1-6; D gene ambiguous. V lost 4 bases to trimming and J lost 16 bases, with 11 bases between them. The germline gives CDR1 SGHTA, CDR2 FQGNSA. CDR3 length: 11 amino acids. CDR3 region: CASSSGSKLHF. The CDR3 DNA sequence: TGTGCCAGCAGCTCCGGGTCTAAACTCCACTTT. The whole variable domain, filled in from reference TRBV7-2 and TRBJ1-6, reads GAGVSQSPSNKVTEKGKDVELRCDPISGHTALYWYRQSLGQGLEFLIYFQGNSAPDKSGLPSDRFSAERTGGSVSTLTIQRTQQEDSAVYLCASSSGSKLHFGNGTRLTVT.

This chain joins TRBV3-1 (or the pseudogene TRBV3-2) and TRBJ1-6; D remains unclear. Trimming stripped 4 bases from V and 9 bases from J, with 13 bases between. From germline, CDR1 is LGHDT and CDR2 YNNKEL (reference sequence). The CDR3 sequence is 14 residues long. Here the CDR3 reads CASSPRIFPSPLHF. Here the CDR3 DNA reads TGTGCCAGCAGCCCCCGGATCTTTCCTTCACCCCTCCACTTT.

CDR3 protein: CAWGQGARDTQYF. CDR3 sequence (DNA): TGTGCCTGGGGACAGGGGGCGCGGGATACGCAGTATTTT. The rearrangement joins TRBV30 to TRBJ2-3, with 11 bases matching TRBD1. The CDR3 runs 13 residues. Germline loops: CDR1 GTSNPN, CDR2 SVGIG (reference sequence). The junction had 4 bases not matched to a gene; V was cut back by 5 bases and J by 6 bases.

J is TRBJ1-1 and V is TRBV10-2; D is perhaps TRBD1 (5 bases). Germline loops: CDR1 WSHSY, CDR2 SAAADI. Trimming shortened V by 8 bases and J by 1 base, and 8 bases separated the two germline ends. This CDR3 has 12 residues. The CDR3 region is CASGTSNTEAFF. The CDR3 DNA sequence: TGCGCCAGCGGGACGTCGAACACTGAAGCTTTCTTT.